The 30 T cell receptor beta chains below all came from one sample that was sequenced in a study of T cells in Graves' hyperthyroidism and ophthalmopathy. TCR beta CDR3 region amplification was performed from RNA transcripts. The TCR CDR3 was amplified in a first-round RT-PCR using the HTBI primer set. Using its own MiXCR run on the multiplex PCR reads, TCRdb lists one record per CDR3 protein. The data contain approximately 640,000 distinct CDR3 sequences, around 16% of them singletons. Specimen: blood. These TCRs come from a man aged 50 to 60 with Graves' hyperthyroidism.

This clonotype was observed a few times. The rearrangement links TRBV19 to TRBJ2-1; 8 bases agree with TRBD2. The CDR3 contains 15 residues. V was pared by 4 bases and J by 2 bases, with 4 bases of the junction left unmatched. The germline V gene encodes CDR1 LNHDA and CDR2 SQIVND (reference sequence). The CDR3 loop reads CASSTTSGPYNEQFF. CDR3 sequence (DNA): TGTGCCAGTAGTACCACTAGCGGTCCCTACAATGAGCAGTTCTTC.

This clonotype was picked up many times. The chain has TRBV29-1 and TRBJ1-1; tentatively, D is TRBD1 (5 bases). Looked up from germline, CDR1 is SQVTM and CDR2 is ANQGSEA. V lost 4 bases to trimming and J lost 3 bases, with 9 bases between them. The CDR3 is 12 amino acids. The chain's CDR3 is CSVVPQDTEAFF. CDR3 nucleotides: TGCAGCGTTGTTCCACAGGACACTGAAGCTTTCTTT.

This clonotype was seen ten or more times. V usage is TRBV2 and J usage is TRBJ1-6; perhaps TRBD1 as D (5 bases). The CDR3 runs 13 residues. Trimming took 6 bases from V and 6 from J, leaving 9 bases between them. Germline V gives CDR1 SNHLY, CDR2 FYNNEI. The CDR3 nucleotides are TGTGCCAGCAGAGCAGGGCCTAATTCACCCCTCCACTTT. It encodes CASRAGPNSPLHF.

This sequence joins TRBV24-1 and TRBJ2-1; TRBD2 is a possible D gene (5 bases). This CDR3 has 16 amino acids. In germline, CDR1 is KGHDR, CDR2 SFDVKD. Trimming left V 0 bases short and J 0 bases short, with 8 bases between. The CDR3 sequence: CATSDLEADSYNEQFF. The CDR3 bases are TGTGCCACCAGTGATTTGGAAGCGGACTCCTACAATGAGCAGTTCTTC.

There are many counts of this clonotype. The chain carries TRBV20-1 and TRBJ2-1; 10 nucleotides line up with TRBD2. This CDR3 has 21 amino acids. J was trimmed by 6 bases and V by 5 bases; bases with no gene match: 28. Germline loops: CDR1 DFQATT, CDR2 SNEGSKA (reference sequence). CDR3 DNA: TGCAGTGCTCCTCGAGCGTTAGCGGGAGGTAGGATCGGAAGACGGGTCAATGAGCAGTTCTTC. Translation: CSAPRALAGGRIGRRVNEQFF.

The V and J genes are TRBV5-1 and TRBJ2-1, with a weak D call TRBD1 (6 bases). Germline lookup yields CDR1 SGHRS and CDR2 YFSETQ. V was trimmed by 6 bases and J by 3 bases, leaving 19 bases between them. The CDR3 has 16 amino acids. DNA for the CDR3: TGCGCCAGCAACCTATTGAGGACAGACGACTACAATGAGCAGTTCTTC. This sequence encodes CASNLLRTDDYNEQFF.

This clonotype was found many times. The V and J genes are TRBV10-3 and TRBJ2-2; TRBD2 matches 9 bases. V shed 5 bases, J shed 1 base, and the junction held 2 bases outside the gene matches. Germline assignment: CDR1 ENHRY and CDR2 SYGVKD. This CDR3 is built from 15 residues. The CDR3 loop reads CAISKTSGNTGELFF. The CDR3 region has the DNA TGTGCCATCAGTAAGACTAGCGGGAACACCGGGGAGCTGTTTTTT.

The CDR3 loop reads CASSQASGSNHEQYF. For the CDR3, the DNA is TGCGCCAGCAGCCAAGCTAGCGGGAGTAACCACGAGCAGTACTTC. The V call is TRBV4-3, the J call TRBJ2-7, with 10 bases lining up with TRBD2. CDR3 length: 15 residues. Germline V lookup: CDR1 LGHNA, CDR2 YSLEER. Trimming removed 1 base from V and 5 bases from J; junction bases left unmatched: 5.

This clonotype was seen a few times. The chain has TRBV20-1 and TRBJ2-1; 10 nucleotides align to TRBD2. There are 13 residues in the CDR3. The germline V gene has CDR1 DFQATT and CDR2 SNEGSKA (reference sequence). V lost 5 bases, J lost 9 bases, and 7 bases stayed unmatched. CDR3 in amino acids: CSAQEASGGEQFF. CDR3 nucleotides: TGCAGTGCTCAAGAGGCTAGCGGGGGTGAGCAGTTCTTC.

This sequence joins TRBV29-1 and TRBJ2-7, with 9 bases fitting TRBD1. The CDR3 loop spans 15 amino acids. CDR1 is SQVTM, CDR2 ANQGSEA, per germline. The J segment lost 2 bases and the V segment lost 3 bases, leaving 8 bases of the junction unmatched. DNA for the CDR3: TGCAGCGTTGATGGGCTGGGACAGGGAACCTACGAGCAGTACTTC. Amino acids: CSVDGLGQGTYEQYF.

This clonotype was picked up many times. J is TRBJ2-5 and V is TRBV20-1, with D perhaps matching TRBD1 (5 bases). Germline values: CDR1 DFQATT, CDR2 SNEGSKA (reference sequence). The CDR3 loop spans 11 amino acids. The V and J ends lost 3 bases and 10 bases respectively, with 12 bases between them. The CDR3 nucleotides are TGCAGTGCTAGCGCATGGGGCAGCCAGTACTTC. Its translation: CSASAWGSQYF.

This clonotype has more than one count but fewer than ten. The chain recombines TRBV20-1 with TRBJ2-7; possibly TRBD2 for D (6 bases). This CDR3 comprises 14 residues. V gave up 5 bases and J gave up 3 bases, with 17 bases separating them. From germline, CDR1 is DFQATT and CDR2 SNEGSKA (reference sequence). The CDR3 reads CSAGRGGEYYEQYF. In DNA, the CDR3 is TGCAGTGCTGGCCGAGGCGGGGAATACTACGAGCAGTACTTC.

The rearrangement uses TRBV4-1 and TRBJ1-1; D is undetermined. This CDR3 has 17 amino acids. The germline V and J ends were trimmed by 0 bases and 1 base, with 15 bases remaining between them. Germline V gives CDR1 MGHRA, CDR2 YSYEKL. CDR3 sequence (DNA): TGCGCCAGCAGCCAAGATCGCTCCCTACGGGAGAACACTGAAGCTTTCTTT. It specifies CASSQDRSLRENTEAFF.

This clonotype has a count of ten or more. The V and J genes are TRBV28 and TRBJ2-7; no clear D gene. CDR1 and CDR2 from the germline V gene are MDHEN and SYDVKM. The CDR3 is 11 amino acids. V was cut by 10 bases and J by 0 bases, with 7 bases left in between. The CDR3 sequence is CAIQASYEQYF. CDR3 nucleotide sequence: TGTGCCATTCAGGCCTCCTACGAGCAGTACTTC.

This clonotype appeared many times. V and J are TRBV11-1 and TRBJ1-2; the D gene is possibly TRBD1 (5 bases). Germline V gene data show CDR1 as SGHAT and CDR2 as FQDESV (reference sequence). The CDR3 length is 13 residues. V lost 8 bases to trimming and J lost 4 bases, with 14 bases between them. The CDR3 is CASGTGLTYGYTF. The DNA of the CDR3 is TGTGCCAGCGGCACAGGCCTGACCTATGGCTACACCTTC.

The sample holds many counts of this clonotype. The chain couples TRBV2 to TRBJ1-2; D might be TRBD1 (6 bases). The CDR3 is 15 residues long. The ends were cut back, 3 bases at V and 5 bases at J, with 16 bases in the middle. Per the germline V gene, CDR1 is SNHLY and CDR2 is FYNNEI. The CDR3 DNA is TGTGCCAGCAGTGAGGACAGTCCCGACTATTATGGCTACACCTTC. Amino acid sequence: CASSEDSPDYYGYTF.

The chain employs TRBV10-3 and TRBJ2-3; 12 bases fit TRBD2. The CDR3 is made up of 16 amino acids. Germline V gene lookup returns CDR1 ENHRY and CDR2 SYGVKD. The V and J ends lost 6 bases and 4 bases, in that order; junction bases with no gene match: 8. CDR3 DNA: TGTGCCATCAGCATCAGACTAGCGGGAGTTTCAGATACGCAGTATTTT. It yields the protein CAISIRLAGVSDTQYF.

A remark on this clonotype: Possible read error: a much larger clone is one base away. The chain couples TRBV10-2 to TRBJ1-1; D is unclear. This CDR3 spans 10 amino acids. Germline lookup yields CDR1 WSHSY and CDR2 SAAADI. The CDR3 here is CASRSTEDFF. In DNA, the CDR3 is TGCGCCAGCAGGTCGACTGAAGATTTCTTT.

About this clonotype itself: The junction differs from germline at one of its ends, possibly a read error. V gene TRBV29-1 combines with J gene TRBJ2-1; 9 bases map to TRBD2. The CDR3 sequence is 16 residues long. CDR1 SQVTM and CDR2 ANQGSEA come from the germline V gene. This CDR3 is CSVEDRLAGFYNGQFF. The CDR3 nucleotides are TGCAGCGTTGAAGATCGGCTAGCGGGATTCTACAATGGGCAGTTCTTC.

The chain employs TRBV6-1 and TRBJ2-1, with 10 bases lining up with TRBD2. From germline, CDR1 is MNHNS and CDR2 SASEGT. V lost 2 bases to trimming and J lost 5 bases; unmatched junction nucleotides: 9. The CDR3 sequence is 17 residues long. CDR3 amino acids: CASSEFLTSGVNNEQFF. CDR3 sequence (DNA): TGTGCCAGCAGTGAATTTTTAACTAGCGGGGTCAACAATGAGCAGTTCTTC.

Worth noting for this clonotype: A much larger clone is a single base away; this may be a read error. The V gene is TRBV12-3 or TRBV12-4, the J gene TRBJ2-2; D is unresolved. The CDR3 runs to 16 residues. Here the CDR3 DNA reads TGTGCCAGCAGTCAGACTTGGCCTTACGACACCTGGGAGCTGTTTTTT. Translation gives CASSQTWPYDTWELFF.

This sequence joins TRBV4-1 and TRBJ2-7; D uncertain. The germline gives CDR1 MGHRA, CDR2 YSYEKL. The CDR3 length is 13 residues. Trimming cost V 0 bases and J 7 bases, with 10 bases left between them. The CDR3 bases are TGCGCCAGCAGCCAAGATTTGTTTTTGGAGCAGTACTTC. Amino acids: CASSQDLFLEQYF.

This clonotype was found many times. The chain is built from TRBV19 and TRBJ1-1; D gene unclear. The germline V gene has CDR1 LNHDA and CDR2 SQIVND (reference sequence). With 6 bases removed from V and 1 base from J, the gap between germline ends came to 12 bases. The CDR3 extends over 14 amino acids. The CDR3 sequence: CASREGGWNTEAFF. CDR3 in DNA: TGTGCCAGTAGGGAAGGCGGCTGGAACACTGAAGCTTTCTTT.

This clonotype was seen at least ten times. The rearrangement joins TRBV10-3 to TRBJ2-1; tentative D call: TRBD1 (5 bases). This CDR3 is 14 amino acids long. CDR1 and CDR2 (germline): ENHRY, SYGVKD. Trimming took 6 bases from V and 3 from J, leaving 12 bases between them. Written as DNA, the CDR3 is TGTGCCATCAGCACAGGTCAACTCTACAATGAGCAGTTCTTC. It yields the protein CAISTGQLYNEQFF.

This clonotype has more than one count but fewer than ten. The J gene is TRBJ2-3, the V gene TRBV5-1; 14 nucleotides agree with TRBD2. The V segment lost 4 bases and the J segment 3 bases; nucleotides outside the gene matches: 4. The CDR3 runs 16 residues. Germline CDR1 and CDR2: SGHRS and YFSETQ. DNA for the CDR3: TGCGCCAGCAGCGGGGGACTAGCGGGAGAGACAGATACGCAGTATTTT. It is translated as CASSGGLAGETDTQYF.

This clonotype has ten or more counts. CDR3 region: CASSPGLSEKLFF. The CDR3 DNA sequence: TGTGCCAGCTCACCAGGGCTGAGTGAAAAACTGTTTTTT. This chain joins TRBV18 and TRBJ1-4; D is undetermined. There are 13 residues in the CDR3. Germline CDR1 reads KGHSH; CDR2 reads LQKENI. V shed 2 bases and J shed 7 bases, with 8 bases lying between them.

This clonotype was seen ten or more times. The rearrangement uses TRBV6-5 and TRBJ1-1, with 9 bases that match TRBD1. The V gene's germline CDR1 is MNHEY and CDR2 SVGAGI. The J segment lost 5 bases and the V segment lost 0 bases, leaving 7 bases of the junction unmatched. CDR3 length equals 16 residues. The CDR3 is CASSYSMDRGETEAFF. The CDR3 nucleotides read TGTGCCAGCAGTTACTCGATGGACAGGGGCGAGACTGAAGCTTTCTTT.

This clonotype was counted at least ten times. This sequence joins TRBV2 and TRBJ2-7, with TRBD2 identical over 14 bases. V lost 7 bases, J lost 6 bases, and 2 bases stayed unmatched. CDR3 length equals 13 residues. Germline CDR1 reads SNHLY; CDR2 reads FYNNEI. CDR3 in amino acids: CASKGLAGVEQYF. The DNA for the CDR3 is TGTGCCAGCAAGGGACTAGCGGGAGTCGAGCAGTACTTC. Together with reference TRBV2 and TRBJ2-7, the CDR3 gives the full variable domain: EPEVTQTPSHQVTQMGQEVILRCVPISNHLYFYWYRQILGQKVEFLVSFYNNEISEKSEIFDDQFSVERPDGSNFTLKIRSTKLEDSAMYFCASKGLAGVEQYFGPGTRLTVT.

In its sample, this clonotype was seen many times. The chain carries TRBV12-3 or TRBV12-4 and TRBJ2-5; tentatively, D is TRBD1 (5 bases). The CDR3 has 13 amino acids. Trimming removed 7 bases from V and 1 base from J, with 10 bases in between. CDR3 residues: CASIQGGQETQYF. The CDR3 DNA reads TGTGCCAGCATCCAGGGTGGCCAAGAGACCCAGTACTTC.

This clonotype showed up many times. This chain uses TRBV13 with TRBJ2-7, with D possibly matching TRBD2 (5 bases). CDR1 and CDR2 (germline): PRHDT, FYEKMQ (reference sequence). The CDR3 is 12 residues long. Deletions cut 8 bases from V and 2 bases from J, with 10 bases between. The CDR3 bases are TGTGCCAGCGCGAGCGGAACCTACGAGCAGTACTTC. This codes for CASASGTYEQYF. Combining the CDR3 with reference TRBV13 and TRBJ2-7 gives the whole variable domain AAGVIQSPRHLIKEKRETATLKCYPIPRHDTVYWYQQGPGQDPQFLISFYEKMQSDKGSIPDRFSAQQFSDYHSELNMSSLELGDSALYFCASASGTYEQYFGPGTRLTVT.